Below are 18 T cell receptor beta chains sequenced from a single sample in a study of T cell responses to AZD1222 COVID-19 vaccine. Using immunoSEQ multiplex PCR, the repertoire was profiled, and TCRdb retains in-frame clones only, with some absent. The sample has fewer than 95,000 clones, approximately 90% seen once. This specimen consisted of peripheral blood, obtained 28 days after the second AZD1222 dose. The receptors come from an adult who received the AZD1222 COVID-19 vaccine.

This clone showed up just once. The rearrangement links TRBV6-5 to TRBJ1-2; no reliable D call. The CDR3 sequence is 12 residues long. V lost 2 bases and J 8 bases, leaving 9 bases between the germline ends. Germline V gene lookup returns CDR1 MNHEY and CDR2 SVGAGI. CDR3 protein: CASSYLGGGYTF. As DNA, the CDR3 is TGTGCCAGCAGTTACCTTGGTGGGGGCTACACCTTC.

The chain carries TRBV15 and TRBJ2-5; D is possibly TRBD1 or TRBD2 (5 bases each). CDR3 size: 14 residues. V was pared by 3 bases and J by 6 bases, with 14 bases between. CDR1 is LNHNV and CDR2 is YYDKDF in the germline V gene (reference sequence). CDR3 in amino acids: CATSSNMGVQTQYF. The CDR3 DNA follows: TGTGCCACCAGCAGCAACATGGGGGTCCAGACCCAGTACTTC.

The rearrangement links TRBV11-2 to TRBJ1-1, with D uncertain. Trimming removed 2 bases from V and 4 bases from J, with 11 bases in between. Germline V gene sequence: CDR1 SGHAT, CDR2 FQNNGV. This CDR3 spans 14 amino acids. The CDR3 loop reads CASSLTLGSTEAFF. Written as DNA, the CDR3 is TGTGCCAGCAGCTTAACCCTTGGAAGCACTGAAGCTTTCTTT.

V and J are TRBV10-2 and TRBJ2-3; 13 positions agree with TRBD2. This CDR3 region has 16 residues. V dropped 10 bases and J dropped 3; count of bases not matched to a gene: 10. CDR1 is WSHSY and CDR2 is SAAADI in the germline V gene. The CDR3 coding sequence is TGCGCCACCCTCAACCCGGGACTAGCGGGAACAGATACGCAGTATTTT. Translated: CATLNPGLAGTDTQYF.

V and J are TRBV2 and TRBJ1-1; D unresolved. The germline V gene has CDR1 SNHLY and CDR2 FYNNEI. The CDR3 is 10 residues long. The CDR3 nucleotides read TGTTCTATCGAGAACACTGAAGCTTTCTTT. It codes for CSIENTEAFF.

CDR3 in amino acids: CASSLGGTQYF. CDR3 DNA sequence: TGTGCCAGCAGCTTAGGCGGTACGCAGTATTTT. The gene calls are TRBV7-3 and TRBJ2-3; no clear D gene. The CDR3 has 11 amino acids. V shed 2 bases and J shed 8 bases, with 5 bases lying between them. Germline CDR1 and CDR2: SGHTA and FQGTGA.

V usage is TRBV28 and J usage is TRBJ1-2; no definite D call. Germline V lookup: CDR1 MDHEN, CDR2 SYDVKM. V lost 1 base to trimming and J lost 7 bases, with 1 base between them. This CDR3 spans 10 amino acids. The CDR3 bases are TGTGCCAGCAGTTTATTTGGCTACACCTTC. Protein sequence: CASSLFGYTF.

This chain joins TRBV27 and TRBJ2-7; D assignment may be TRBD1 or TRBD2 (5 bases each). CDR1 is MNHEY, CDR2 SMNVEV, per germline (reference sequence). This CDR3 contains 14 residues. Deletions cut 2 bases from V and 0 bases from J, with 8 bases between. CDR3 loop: CASSLAGSSYEQYF. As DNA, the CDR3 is TGTGCCAGCAGTTTAGCAGGGAGCTCCTACGAGCAGTACTTC.

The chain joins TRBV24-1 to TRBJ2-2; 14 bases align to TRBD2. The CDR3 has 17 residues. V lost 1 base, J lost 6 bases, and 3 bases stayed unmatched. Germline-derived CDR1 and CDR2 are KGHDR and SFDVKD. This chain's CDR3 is CATSDFGTSGSAGELFF. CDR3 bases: TGTGCCACCAGTGATTTTGGGACTAGCGGGAGTGCCGGGGAGCTGTTTTTT.

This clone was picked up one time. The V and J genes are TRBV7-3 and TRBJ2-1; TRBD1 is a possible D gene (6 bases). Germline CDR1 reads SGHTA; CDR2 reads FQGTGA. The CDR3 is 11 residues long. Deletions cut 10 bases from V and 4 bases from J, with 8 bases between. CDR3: CAKTGYNEQFF. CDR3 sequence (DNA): TGTGCCAAAACAGGGTACAATGAGCAGTTCTTC.

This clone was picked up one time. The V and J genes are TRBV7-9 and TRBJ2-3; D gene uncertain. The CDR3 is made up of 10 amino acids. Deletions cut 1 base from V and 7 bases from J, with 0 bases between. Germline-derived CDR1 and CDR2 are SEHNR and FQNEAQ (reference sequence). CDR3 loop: CASSLDTQYF. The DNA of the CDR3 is TGTGCCAGCAGCTTAGATACGCAGTATTTT.

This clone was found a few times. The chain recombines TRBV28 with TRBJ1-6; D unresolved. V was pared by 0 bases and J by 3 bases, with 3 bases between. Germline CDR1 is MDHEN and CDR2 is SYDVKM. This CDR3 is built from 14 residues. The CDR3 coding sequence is TGTGCCAGCAGTTTATGGGACTATAATTCACCCCTCCACTTT. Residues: CASSLWDYNSPLHF.

CDR3 sequence: CASGRDFSTDTQYF. Written as DNA, the CDR3 is TGCGCCAGCGGACGGGATTTCAGCACAGATACGCAGTATTTT. This rearrangement joins TRBV10-1 to TRBJ2-3, with D possibly being TRBD2 (5 bases). CDR1 and CDR2 (germline): WNHNN, SYGVQD (reference sequence). V lost 8 bases, J lost 0 bases, and 12 bases lay in between. CDR3 length equals 14 residues.

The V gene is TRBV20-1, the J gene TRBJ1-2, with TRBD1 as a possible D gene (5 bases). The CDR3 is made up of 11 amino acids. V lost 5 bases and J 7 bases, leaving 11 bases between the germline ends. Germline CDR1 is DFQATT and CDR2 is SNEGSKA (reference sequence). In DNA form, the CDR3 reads TGCAGTGCTCCCGGGGGGGTTGGCTACACCTTC. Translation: CSAPGGVGYTF.

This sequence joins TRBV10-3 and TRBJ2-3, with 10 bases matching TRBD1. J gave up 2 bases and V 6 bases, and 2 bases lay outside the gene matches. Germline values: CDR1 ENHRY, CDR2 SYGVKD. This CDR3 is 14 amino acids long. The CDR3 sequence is CAIRGQGFTDTQYF. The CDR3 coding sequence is TGTGCCATCAGGGGACAGGGGTTCACAGATACGCAGTATTTT.

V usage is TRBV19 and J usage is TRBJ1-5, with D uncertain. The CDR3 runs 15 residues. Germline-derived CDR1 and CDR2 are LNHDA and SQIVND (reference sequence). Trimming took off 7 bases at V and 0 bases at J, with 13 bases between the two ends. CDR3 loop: CASKKRVYSNQPQHF. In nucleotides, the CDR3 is TGTGCCAGTAAGAAAAGAGTTTATAGCAATCAGCCCCAGCATTTT. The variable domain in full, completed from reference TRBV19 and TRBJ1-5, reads DGGITQSPKYLFRKEGQNVTLSCEQNLNHDAMYWYRQDPGQGLRLIYYSQIVNDFQKGDIAEGYSVSREKKESFPLTVTSAQKNPTAFYLCASKKRVYSNQPQHFGDGTRLSIL.

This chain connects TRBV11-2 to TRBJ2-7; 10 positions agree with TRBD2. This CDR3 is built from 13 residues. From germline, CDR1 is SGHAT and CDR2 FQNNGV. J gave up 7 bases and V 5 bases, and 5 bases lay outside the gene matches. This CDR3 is CASSPLAGVEQYF. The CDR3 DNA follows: TGTGCCAGCAGCCCCCTAGCGGGAGTTGAGCAGTACTTC. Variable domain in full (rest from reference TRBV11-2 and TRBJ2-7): EAGVAQSPRYKIIEKRQSVAFWCNPISGHATLYWYQQILGQGPKLLIQFQNNGVVDDSQLPKDRFSAERLKGVDSTLKIQPAKLEDSAVYLCASSPLAGVEQYFGPGTRLTVT.

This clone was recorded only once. DNA of the CDR3: TGTGCCAGCGGGGAGGGTAATCAGCCCCAGCATTTT. Protein product: CASGEGNQPQHF. The gene calls are TRBV4-2 and TRBJ1-5; D call uncertain. Looked up from germline, CDR1 is LGHNA and CDR2 is YNFKEQ. V was cut by 8 bases and J by 4 bases, with 9 bases left in between. CDR3 size: 12 residues.